This is a list of T cell receptor beta chains from one sample in a study of blood T cells in healthy people across ages. TCRdb re-derived calls from the 5' RACE reads in MiXCR, one entry per CDR3 protein. This sample carries about 900,000 distinct CDR3 sequences, approximately 67% of them seen once, and the ten largest clones take around a quarter. The source material was blood. The receptors shown here come from a young man in good health. CDR3s include the opening cysteine and the closing phenylalanine or tryptophan. The D gene is left open where the match is weak. Clone sizes are given selectively: once, few, many, or a class where the clone is expanded.

D gene: -
J gene: TRBJ1-2
V gene: TRBV25-1
clone size: few
CDR3 protein: CASSPSGARENNYGYTF
CDR3 DNA: TGTGCCAGCAGTCCCTCTGGAGCCAGGGAAAATAACTATGGCTACACCTTC

D gene: -
J gene: TRBJ2-3
V gene: TRBV3-1
clone size: -
CDR3 protein: CASSQGGRGRSDTQYF
CDR3 DNA: TGTGCCAGCAGCCAAGGAGGCAGGGGACGATCAGATACGCAGTATTTT

D gene: -
J gene: TRBJ2-1
V gene: TRBV14
clone size: -
CDR3 protein: CASSPIRNEQFF
CDR3 DNA: TGTGCCAGCAGCCCGATCCGCAATGAGCAGTTCTTC

D gene: -
J gene: TRBJ2-1
V gene: TRBV9
clone size: -
CDR3 protein: CASSVRFHEQFF
CDR3 DNA: TGTGCCAGCAGCGTCCGATTCCATGAGCAGTTCTTC

D gene: TRBD2
J gene: TRBJ2-4
V gene: TRBV12-3/TRBV12-4
clone size: -
CDR3 protein: CASSLSSGGSIQYF
CDR3 DNA: TGTGCCAGCAGTTTATCTAGCGGGGGGTCCATTCAGTACTTC

D gene: -
J gene: TRBJ2-7
V gene: TRBV5-1
clone size: few
CDR3 protein: CASRVRPGNIDEQYF
CDR3 DNA: TGCGCCAGCAGGGTGAGGCCAGGGAATATCGACGAGCAGTACTTC

D gene: -
J gene: TRBJ2-7
V gene: TRBV4-3
clone size: -
CDR3 protein: CASSPLDTSYEQYF
CDR3 DNA: TGCGCCAGCAGCCCATTGGACACCTCCTACGAGCAGTACTTC

D gene: -
J gene: TRBJ1-2
V gene: TRBV5-1
clone size: -
CDR3 protein: CASSSWDKAGSSDGYTF
CDR3 DNA: TGCGCCAGCAGCTCCTGGGACAAGGCCGGTTCGAGCGATGGCTACACCTTC

D gene: TRBD1
J gene: TRBJ2-7
V gene: TRBV6-5
clone size: few
CDR3 protein: CASSPAGTGPYEQYF
CDR3 DNA: TGTGCCAGCAGTCCGGCCGGGACAGGCCCCTACGAGCAGTACTTC

D gene: -
J gene: TRBJ2-5
V gene: TRBV3-1
clone size: once
CDR3 protein: CASSQEPRVETQYF
CDR3 DNA: TGTGCCAGCAGCCAAGAACCCCGGGTGGAGACCCAGTACTTC

D gene: -
J gene: TRBJ2-4
V gene: TRBV15
clone size: -
CDR3 protein: CATSRDPGILKQYF
CDR3 DNA: TGTGCCACCAGCAGAGATCCGGGGATTCTCAAGCAGTACTTC

D gene: TRBD1
J gene: TRBJ1-2
V gene: TRBV10-3
clone size: -
CDR3 protein: CAISGAPGQGNYGYTF
CDR3 DNA: TGTGCCATCAGCGGGGCTCCGGGACAGGGGAACTATGGCTACACCTTC

D gene: -
J gene: TRBJ1-2
V gene: TRBV7-2
clone size: -
CDR3 protein: CASSLVQLEGYTF
CDR3 DNA: TGTGCCAGCAGCTTAGTACAGCTCGAGGGCTACACCTTC

D gene: -
J gene: TRBJ1-1
V gene: TRBV12-3/TRBV12-4
clone size: -
CDR3 protein: CASRPRGAGDTEAFF
CDR3 DNA: TGTGCCAGCAGGCCCCGCGGGGCCGGGGACACTGAAGCTTTCTTT

D gene: TRBD1
J gene: TRBJ1-2
V gene: TRBV29-1
clone size: -
CDR3 protein: CSTDGTGGGKGYGYTF
CDR3 DNA: TGCAGCACCGACGGGACAGGGGGCGGAAAGGGCTATGGCTACACCTTC

D gene: TRBD2
J gene: TRBJ2-7
V gene: TRBV6-5
clone size: -
CDR3 protein: CASSYERGTYEQYF
CDR3 DNA: TGTGCCAGCAGTTACGAGCGGGGGACCTACGAGCAGTACTTC

D gene: TRBD2
J gene: TRBJ2-7
V gene: TRBV7-2
clone size: -
CDR3 protein: CASSPGLAYSYEQYF
CDR3 DNA: TGTGCCAGCAGCCCAGGACTAGCGTATTCCTACGAGCAGTACTTC

D gene: TRBD1
J gene: TRBJ1-1
V gene: TRBV29-1
clone size: once
CDR3 protein: CSAGQGARREAFF
CDR3 DNA: TGCAGCGCAGGACAGGGGGCTCGTAGGGAAGCTTTCTTT

D gene: -
J gene: TRBJ2-4
V gene: TRBV29-1
clone size: -
CDR3 protein: CSVEDLGSDKNIQYF
CDR3 DNA: TGCAGCGTTGAAGATCTGGGGTCAGACAAAAACATTCAGTACTTC

D gene: -
J gene: TRBJ1-2
V gene: TRBV18
clone size: -
CDR3 protein: CASSPLRDPSGEVNYGYTF
CDR3 DNA: TGTGCCAGCTCACCACTCAGGGACCCTTCAGGGGAAGTCAACTATGGCTACACCTTC

D gene: TRBD1
J gene: TRBJ1-6
V gene: TRBV5-6
clone size: -
CDR3 protein: CASSRDRVSSYNSPLHF
CDR3 DNA: TGTGCCAGCAGCCGGGACAGGGTGAGCTCCTATAATTCACCCCTCCACTTT

D gene: -
J gene: TRBJ2-7
V gene: TRBV6-5
clone size: -
CDR3 protein: CASSYSMVGPYEQYF
CDR3 DNA: TGTGCCAGCAGTTACTCGATGGTGGGGCCTTACGAGCAGTACTTC

D gene: -
J gene: TRBJ2-3
V gene: TRBV12-3/TRBV12-4
clone size: -
CDR3 protein: CASSLAGLGTDTQYF
CDR3 DNA: TGTGCCAGCAGTTTAGCGGGCCTAGGCACAGATACGCAGTATTTT

D gene: -
J gene: TRBJ1-2
V gene: TRBV2
clone size: few
CDR3 protein: CASVTWGGADYGYTF
CDR3 DNA: TGTGCCAGCGTCACATGGGGGGGCGCTGACTATGGCTACACCTTC

D gene: -
J gene: TRBJ2-7
V gene: TRBV29-1
clone size: -
CDR3 protein: CSGRWDTYEQYF
CDR3 DNA: TGCAGCGGACGTTGGGACACCTACGAGCAGTACTTC

D gene: TRBD1
J gene: TRBJ1-5
V gene: TRBV5-6
clone size: once
CDR3 protein: CASSLTGDYLSNQPQHF
CDR3 DNA: TGTGCCAGCAGCTTGACAGGGGATTACCTTAGCAATCAGCCCCAGCATTTT

D gene: TRBD1
J gene: TRBJ2-7
V gene: TRBV6-5
clone size: once
CDR3 protein: CASTSWDRGLYEQYF
CDR3 DNA: TGTGCCAGCACCTCTTGGGACAGGGGGTTGTACGAGCAGTACTTC

D gene: -
J gene: TRBJ2-3
V gene: TRBV24-1
clone size: -
CDR3 protein: CATSSPDSQVNTQYF
CDR3 DNA: TGTGCCACCAGCTCTCCGGACTCCCAAGTTAATACGCAGTATTTT

D gene: -
J gene: TRBJ2-1
V gene: TRBV2
clone size: few
CDR3 protein: CASKDRGEQFF
CDR3 DNA: TGTGCCAGCAAGGACAGAGGGGAGCAGTTCTTC

D gene: -
J gene: TRBJ2-1
V gene: TRBV20-1
clone size: few
CDR3 protein: CSAWGNNNEQFF
CDR3 DNA: TGCAGTGCTTGGGGCAATAACAATGAGCAGTTCTTC

D gene: TRBD1
J gene: TRBJ1-6
V gene: TRBV20-1
clone size: -
CDR3 protein: CSAKLGGGLNSPLHF
CDR3 DNA: TGCAGTGCTAAGCTAGGGGGCGGGTTGAATTCACCCCTCCACTTT

D gene: TRBD2
J gene: TRBJ2-7
V gene: TRBV4-3
clone size: -
CDR3 protein: CASSQDSSGYYEQYF
CDR3 DNA: TGCGCCAGCAGCCAAGATTCTAGCGGTTACTACGAGCAGTACTTC

D gene: -
J gene: TRBJ2-5
V gene: TRBV5-1
clone size: -
CDR3 protein: CASRSNPTQETQYF
CDR3 DNA: TGCGCCAGCAGATCCAACCCCACCCAAGAGACCCAGTACTTC

D gene: -
J gene: TRBJ1-3
V gene: TRBV10-3
clone size: -
CDR3 protein: CAISRDSGNTIYF
CDR3 DNA: TGTGCCATCAGTCGTGACTCTGGAAACACCATATATTTT

D gene: TRBD1
J gene: TRBJ2-5
V gene: TRBV5-1
clone size: -
CDR3 protein: CASHGDRSGETQYF
CDR3 DNA: TGCGCCAGCCACGGGGACAGGTCAGGAGAGACCCAGTACTTC

D gene: TRBD2
J gene: TRBJ2-7
V gene: TRBV7-2
clone size: -
CDR3 protein: CASSSSGGKYYEQYF
CDR3 DNA: TGTGCCAGCAGCTCTAGCGGGGGGAAGTACTACGAGCAGTACTTC

D gene: -
J gene: TRBJ2-1
V gene: TRBV12-3/TRBV12-4
clone size: few
CDR3 protein: CASSFKGLNEQFF
CDR3 DNA: TGTGCCAGCAGTTTCAAGGGGCTCAATGAGCAGTTCTTC

D gene: -
J gene: TRBJ1-1
V gene: TRBV12-3/TRBV12-4
clone size: -
CDR3 protein: CASSPGGWKNTEAFF
CDR3 DNA: TGTGCCAGCAGCCCGGGGGGGTGGAAGAACACTGAAGCTTTCTTT

D gene: -
J gene: TRBJ1-5
V gene: TRBV29-1
clone size: -
CDR3 protein: CSVRNSGNQPQHF
CDR3 DNA: TGCAGCGTCAGAAACAGCGGCAATCAGCCCCAGCATTTT

D gene: -
J gene: TRBJ2-1
V gene: TRBV9
clone size: -
CDR3 protein: CASSVIGYNEQFF
CDR3 DNA: TGTGCCAGCAGTGTAATCGGATACAATGAGCAGTTCTTC

D gene: -
J gene: TRBJ2-7
V gene: TRBV5-1
clone size: -
CDR3 protein: CASSLVEGRNEQYF
CDR3 DNA: TGCGCCAGCAGCTTGGTAGAGGGTCGGAACGAGCAGTACTTC

D gene: -
J gene: TRBJ2-2
V gene: TRBV5-1
clone size: -
CDR3 protein: CASSLSERGNTGELFF
CDR3 DNA: TGCGCCAGCAGTCTTTCTGAGAGGGGGAACACCGGGGAGCTGTTTTTT

D gene: -
J gene: TRBJ2-7
V gene: TRBV20-1
clone size: -
CDR3 protein: CSARESNVDKRYEQYF
CDR3 DNA: TGCAGTGCTAGAGAATCCAACGTCGACAAACGCTACGAGCAGTACTTC

D gene: TRBD2
J gene: TRBJ2-7
V gene: TRBV12-3/TRBV12-4
clone size: once
CDR3 protein: CASRGLAGETYEQYF
CDR3 DNA: TGTGCCAGCAGGGGACTAGCGGGGGAGACCTACGAGCAGTACTTC

D gene: -
J gene: TRBJ2-7
V gene: TRBV25-1
clone size: -
CDR3 protein: CATDPGTGSSYEQYF
CDR3 DNA: TGTGCCACCGACCCTGGAACAGGGAGCTCCTACGAGCAGTACTTC

D gene: -
J gene: TRBJ1-5
V gene: TRBV12-3/TRBV12-4
clone size: -
CDR3 protein: CASSPDTGSINQPQHF
CDR3 DNA: TGTGCCAGCAGTCCCGACACGGGTTCTATCAATCAGCCCCAGCATTTT

D gene: TRBD1
J gene: TRBJ2-4
V gene: TRBV6-5
clone size: -
CDR3 protein: CASRDRERDIQYF
CDR3 DNA: TGTGCCAGCAGAGACAGGGAACGGGACATTCAGTACTTC

D gene: -
J gene: TRBJ2-5
V gene: TRBV15
clone size: few
CDR3 protein: CATSRDPETQYF
CDR3 DNA: TGTGCCACCAGCAGAGACCCGGAGACCCAGTACTTC

D gene: -
J gene: TRBJ2-7
V gene: TRBV3-1
clone size: -
CDR3 protein: CASSQGDIGEQYF
CDR3 DNA: TGTGCCAGCAGCCAGGGGGACATAGGCGAGCAGTACTTC

D gene: -
J gene: TRBJ2-3
V gene: TRBV5-6
clone size: -
CDR3 protein: CASSLKVVDTQYF
CDR3 DNA: TGTGCCAGCAGCTTGAAGGTTGTAGATACGCAGTATTTT